Listed below are T cell receptor beta chains from one sample, sequenced in a study of early T cells in non-severe SARS-CoV-2 infection. TCRdb reprocessed the 5' RACE reads with MiXCR, giving one entry per CDR3 protein. The sample shows about 97,000 distinct CDR3 sequences, roughly 11% of them seen only once. Sequences were derived from whole blood, sampled at baseline. These receptor sequences come from an adult who was a healthcare worker with PCR-confirmed SARS-CoV-2 infection or an uninfected control (not recorded which). CDR3s include the opening cysteine and the closing phenylalanine or tryptophan. D genes are given only for firm matches. A clone size is listed for some rows: how often the clone was seen (once, few, many), or a class if it is expanded.

clone_size	v_call	d_call	cdr3_length	j_call	cdr3_aa	cdr3_nt
many	TRBV10-3	TRBD1	16	TRBJ1-1	CAISESRGPLNTEAFF	TGTGCCATCAGTGAGTCTAGGGGGCCTTTGAACACTGAAGCTTTCTTT
.	TRBV5-1	TRBD1	15	TRBJ2-7	CASSLLPGGDYEQYF	TGCGCCAGCAGCTTATTGCCAGGGGGAGATTACGAGCAGTACTTC
few	TRBV5-5	.	15	TRBJ2-1	CASSLLISSYNEQFF	TGTGCCAGCAGCCTCTTGATAAGCTCCTACAATGAGCAGTTCTTC
.	TRBV7-9	.	14	TRBJ2-5	CASSLEQGGTTQYF	TGTGCCAGCAGCTTAGAACAGGGAGGTACGACCCAGTACTTC
many	TRBV7-9	.	15	TRBJ2-2	CASQTGLTNTGELFF	TGTGCCAGCCAGACCGGACTGACGAACACCGGGGAGCTGTTTTTT
many	TRBV4-2	.	15	TRBJ2-7	CASSPQQGSDYEQYF	TGTGCCAGCAGCCCCCAACAGGGATCGGACTACGAGCAGTACTTC
many	TRBV7-2	.	12	TRBJ2-1	CASSSQLVGQFF	TGTGCCAGCAGCTCCCAGCTGGTCGGGCAGTTCTTC
few	TRBV6-5	TRBD2	16	TRBJ2-3	CASSIGTSGSTDTQYF	TGTGCCAGCAGTATCGGGACTAGCGGCTCCACAGATACGCAGTATTTT
few	TRBV6-2/TRBV6-3	TRBD1	16	TRBJ2-1	CASSYSGTGALGEQFF	TGTGCCAGCAGTTACAGCGGGACAGGGGCTTTAGGTGAGCAGTTCTTC
many	TRBV6-5	TRBD2	19	TRBJ2-5	CASSYSVSLAGGLQETQYF	TGTGCCAGCAGTTACTCGGTGTCACTAGCGGGGGGCCTCCAAGAGACCCAGTACTTC
.	TRBV18	.	14	TRBJ1-1	CASSPVGEGTEAFF	TGTGCCAGCTCACCGGTAGGGGAGGGGACTGAAGCTTTCTTT
many	TRBV27	TRBD2	17	TRBJ2-1	CASSLRAGGPEGNEQFF	TGTGCCAGCAGTTTGCGAGCGGGAGGGCCTGAGGGGAATGAGCAGTTCTTC
few	TRBV18	TRBD1	15	TRBJ1-1	CASSPSTGENTEAFF	TGTGCCAGCTCACCAAGCACAGGGGAGAACACTGAAGCTTTCTTT
.	TRBV15	.	14	TRBJ2-4	CATSGGQSPNIQYF	TGTGCCACCAGCGGGGGGCAGAGCCCAAACATTCAGTACTTC
few	TRBV4-1	TRBD2	17	TRBJ2-1	CASSREGLAPSYNEQFF	TGCGCCAGCAGCCGGGAGGGACTAGCGCCTTCCTACAATGAGCAGTTCTTC
.	TRBV19	.	14	TRBJ1-5	CASIPTGSNQPQHF	TGTGCCAGTATTCCGACAGGTAGCAATCAGCCCCAGCATTTT
.	TRBV7-9	.	15	TRBJ2-1	CASSAEGSPHNEQFF	TGTGCCAGCAGCGCCGAGGGAAGCCCCCACAATGAGCAGTTCTTC
.	TRBV11-2	.	13	TRBJ2-1	CASSLKMLGGQFF	TGTGCCAGCAGCTTGAAAATGCTGGGCGGGCAGTTCTTC
few	TRBV4-1	.	16	TRBJ2-1	CASSRGLAEIYNEQFF	TGCGCCAGCAGCCGTGGGTTAGCGGAAATATACAATGAGCAGTTCTTC
.	TRBV14	TRBD2	17	TRBJ2-1	CASSPPLTSGRANEQFF	TGTGCCAGCAGCCCCCCCCTGACTAGCGGGAGGGCCAATGAGCAGTTCTTC
few	TRBV7-9	.	15	TRBJ1-4	CASGLGGASNEKLFF	TGTGCCAGCGGCTTAGGAGGGGCCTCTAATGAAAAACTGTTTTTT
.	TRBV29-1	.	11	TRBJ1-1	CSILRGTEAFF	TGCAGCATCCTCCGAGGGACTGAAGCTTTCTTT
many	TRBV4-3	.	13	TRBJ1-1	CASSRDRWTEAFF	TGCGCCAGCAGCCGAGATAGATGGACAGAAGCTTTCTTT
many	TRBV3-1	TRBD2	14	TRBJ2-2	CASRNSGRDGELFF	TGTGCCAGCAGAAATAGCGGGAGAGACGGGGAGCTGTTTTTT
few	TRBV4-2	.	13	TRBJ2-7	CASSQYRDAEQYF	TGTGCCAGCAGCCAATACAGGGACGCCGAGCAGTACTTC
many	TRBV6-4	TRBD1	15	TRBJ1-2	CASRGFTGVDYGYTF	TGTGCCAGCAGGGGATTCACAGGGGTGGACTATGGCTACACCTTC
many	TRBV2	.	12	TRBJ2-5	CASSENRETQYF	TGTGCCAGCAGTGAGAACAGAGAGACCCAGTACTTC
few	TRBV18	.	17	TRBJ2-3	CVSSPPSPRTSTDTQYF	TGTGTCAGCTCACCACCGTCGCCGCGGACTAGCACAGATACGCAGTATTTT
few	TRBV6-5	TRBD1	15	TRBJ2-1	CASSYGQELADEQFF	TGTGCCAGCAGCTATGGACAGGAACTTGCCGATGAGCAGTTCTTC
.	TRBV18	.	14	TRBJ2-5	CASSLPGVQETQYF	TGTGCCAGCTCACTTCCCGGGGTTCAAGAGACCCAGTACTTC
few	TRBV3-1	.	14	TRBJ2-1	CASSPRDLNNEQFF	TGTGCCAGCAGCCCCCGGGACCTTAACAATGAGCAGTTCTTC
.	TRBV9	.	12	TRBJ1-1	CASSAGTLEAFF	TGTGCCAGCAGCGCCGGGACCCTTGAAGCTTTCTTT
.	TRBV29-1	.	13	TRBJ1-1	CSVGRFKDTEVFF	TGCAGCGTTGGTCGCTTTAAGGACACTGAAGTTTTCTTT
many	TRBV20-1	.	16	TRBJ1-2	CSARDPPARGERGYTF	TGCAGTGCTAGAGATCCCCCCGCCCGGGGGGAAAGAGGCTACACCTTC
few	TRBV23-1	.	16	TRBJ2-4	CASSQPGTVAKNIQYF	TGCGCCAGCAGTCAACCGGGGACTGTAGCCAAAAACATTCAGTACTTC
.	TRBV20-1	TRBD1	15	TRBJ2-7	CSAARVGTGGYEQYF	TGCAGTGCTGCTAGAGTCGGGACAGGTGGCTACGAGCAGTACTTC
.	TRBV5-1	TRBD1	14	TRBJ1-1	CASRQGTVNTEAFF	TGCGCCAGCAGACAAGGGACAGTGAACACTGAAGCTTTCTTT
few	TRBV30	.	12	TRBJ1-2	CAWTGQNYGYTF	TGTGCCTGGACCGGACAGAACTATGGCTACACCTTC
.	TRBV6-5	TRBD2	16	TRBJ2-3	CASSPWTSGTGATRYF	TGTGCCAGCAGTCCTTGGACTAGCGGGACGGGAGCTACGCGGTATTTT
.	TRBV20-1	.	16	TRBJ2-6	CSASGPIGTGANVLTF	TGCAGTGCTAGCGGCCCTATTGGTACCGGGGCCAACGTCCTGACTTTC
.	TRBV29-1	.	12	TRBJ2-1	CSVEERYNEQFF	TGCAGCGTTGAAGAGAGGTACAATGAGCAGTTCTTC
.	TRBV3-1	.	14	TRBJ2-7	CASSQALRGIGQYF	TGTGCCAGCAGCCAAGCTCTCCGCGGGATCGGGCAGTACTTC
many	TRBV30	.	16	TRBJ1-2	CAWSSIRTHLTHGYTF	TGTGCCTGGAGTAGTATTAGGACCCACCTAACCCATGGCTACACCTTC
few	TRBV3-1	.	13	TRBJ2-7	CASSQRPEEEQYF	TGTGCCAGCAGCCAAAGGCCCGAGGAAGAGCAGTACTTC
many	TRBV10-3	.	14	TRBJ2-1	CAIEDSDGYNEQFF	TGTGCCATCGAAGACTCTGACGGCTACAATGAGCAGTTCTTC
few	TRBV4-3	TRBD1	15	TRBJ1-4	CASSQVDRAGEKLFF	TGCGCCAGCAGCCAAGTGGACAGGGCTGGTGAAAAACTGTTTTTT
few	TRBV5-1	TRBD2	14	TRBJ2-3	CASSVTSGEDTQYF	TGCGCCAGCAGCGTGACTAGCGGGGAGGATACGCAGTATTTT
few	TRBV9	.	15	TRBJ2-3	CASSAAGTSTDTQYF	TGTGCCAGCAGCGCCGCGGGTACTAGCACAGATACGCAGTATTTT
.	TRBV28	.	14	TRBJ1-1	CASSLMRASTEVFF	TGTGCCAGCAGTTTGATGAGGGCTAGCACTGAAGTTTTCTTT
.	TRBV20-1	.	14	TRBJ2-1	CSAFSGLTYNEQFF	TGCAGTGCCTTTTCGGGACTTACCTACAATGAGCAGTTCTTC
many	TRBV12-3/TRBV12-4	.	15	TRBJ1-5	CASTRDNKRNQPQHF	TGTGCCAGCACCAGGGACAATAAACGAAATCAGCCCCAGCATTTT
.	TRBV13	.	16	TRBJ1-5	CASSRPGEFGNQPQHF	TGTGCCAGCAGCCGTCCCGGGGAATTCGGCAATCAGCCCCAGCATTTT
many	TRBV20-1	TRBD2	15	TRBJ2-3	CSARRLAGGTDTQYF	TGCAGTGCTAGAAGACTAGCGGGGGGCACAGATACGCAGTATTTT
many	TRBV5-4	TRBD1	15	TRBJ2-2	CASSTGTGNTGELFF	TGTGCCAGCAGCACCGGGACAGGGAACACCGGGGAGCTGTTTTTT
.	TRBV7-8	.	17	TRBJ1-4	CASSLAVGTLEVEKLFF	TGTGCCAGCAGCTTAGCCGTGGGGACTCTAGAGGTTGAAAAACTGTTTTTT